Sequencing of this T cell receptor (beta chain) was carried out in a study of T-cell memory formation after mild COVID-19. Study-level points and caveats: CD4+ contracting clones were mainly CM and EM; CD8+ ones, EMRA.

To note about this clonotype: Its antigen is still unknown.

MiXCR, run by TCRdb on the 5' RACE reads, gives a single entry per CDR3 protein. This sample yields under 300,000 distinct CDR3 sequences, of which 8% to 9% are seen a single time; about 22% belongs to the top ten. The germline V gene encodes CDR1 KGHSH and CDR2 LQKENI. V was trimmed by 3 bases and J by 5 bases, leaving 18 bases between them. The CDR3 sequence is 16 residues long. The TCR originated in a man between 18 and 29 years old who had mild COVID-19 (a few samples of this study predate the infection). Cell type and time point are not known. The rearrangement links TRBV18 to TRBJ2-3; no reliable D call. Specimen: PBMCs or a T cell subset sorted from them (not recorded which). Written as DNA, the CDR3 is TGTGCCAGCTCACCGTTAACAGCTGGCACATTAGATACGCAGTATTTT. This encodes CASSPLTAGTLDTQYF.